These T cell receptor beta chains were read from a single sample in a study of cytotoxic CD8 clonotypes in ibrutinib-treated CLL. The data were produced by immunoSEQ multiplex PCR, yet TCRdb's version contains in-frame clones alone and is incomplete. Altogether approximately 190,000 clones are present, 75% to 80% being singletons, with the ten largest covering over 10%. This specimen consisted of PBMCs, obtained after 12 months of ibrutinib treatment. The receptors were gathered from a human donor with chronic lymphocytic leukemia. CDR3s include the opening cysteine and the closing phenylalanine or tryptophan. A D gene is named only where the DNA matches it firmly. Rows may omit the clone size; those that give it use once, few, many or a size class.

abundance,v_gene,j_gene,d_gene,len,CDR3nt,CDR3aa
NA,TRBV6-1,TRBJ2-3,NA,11,TGTGCCAGCAGATTGCAGAATACGCAGTATTTT,CASRLQNTQYF
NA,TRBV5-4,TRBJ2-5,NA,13,TGTGCCAGCAGCTCACCTAGCCCGGAGACCCAGTACTTC,CASSSPSPETQYF
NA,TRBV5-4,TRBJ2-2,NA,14,TGTGCCAGCAGCTATGGAGGGCCGGGCGGGGAGCTGTTTTTT,CASSYGGPGGELFF
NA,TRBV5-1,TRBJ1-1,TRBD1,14,TGCGCCAGCAGCACCGACAGGGTAGGAACTGAAGCTTTCTTT,CASSTDRVGTEAFF
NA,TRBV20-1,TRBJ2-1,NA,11,TGCAGTGCTAGCCCGAACCTTGAGCAGTTCTTC,CSASPNLEQFF
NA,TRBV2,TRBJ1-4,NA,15,TGTGCCAGCAGATTGTTGGGGACCCCGGAGGAAAAACTGTTTTTT,CASRLLGTPEEKLFF
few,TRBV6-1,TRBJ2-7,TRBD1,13,TGTGCCACCCGGACAGGGTTGAACAACGAGCAGTACTTC,CATRTGLNNEQYF
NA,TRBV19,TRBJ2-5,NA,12,TGTGCCAGTAGTGGGGGGCAGGAGACCCAGTACTTC,CASSGGQETQYF
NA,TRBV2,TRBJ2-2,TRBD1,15,TGTGCCAGCAGCAGACAGGGGGTCGGTATCGGGGAGCTGTTTTTT,CASSRQGVGIGELFF
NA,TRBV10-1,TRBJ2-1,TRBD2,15,TGCGCCAGCAGTGGAGCGGGAGGGCCCTACAATGAGCAGTTCTTC,CASSGAGGPYNEQFF
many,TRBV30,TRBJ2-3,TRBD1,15,TGTGCCTGGACAAGACAGGGGTCATTGGGAGATACGCAGTATTTT,CAWTRQGSLGDTQYF
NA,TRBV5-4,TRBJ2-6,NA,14,TGTGCCAGCAGCTTGGGGGGTGGGGCCAACGTCCTGACTTTC,CASSLGGGANVLTF
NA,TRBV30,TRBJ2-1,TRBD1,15,TGTGCCTGGAGTGCCCTCGGGACAGGGATCAATGAGCAGTTCTTC,CAWSALGTGINEQFF
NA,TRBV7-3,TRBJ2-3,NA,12,TGTGCCAGCAGCCCTCGCACAGATACGCAGTATTTT,CASSPRTDTQYF
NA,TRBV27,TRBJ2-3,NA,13,TGTGCCAGCAGTTTAATCAACACAGATACGCAGTATTTT,CASSLINTDTQYF
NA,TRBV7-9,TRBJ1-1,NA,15,TGTGCCAGCAGCTTAGTCCCCGAGGGGAACACTGAAGCTTTCTTT,CASSLVPEGNTEAFF
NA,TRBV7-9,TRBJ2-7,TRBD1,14,TGTGCCAGCAGCACAACCGGGACAGGCTACGAGCAGTACTTC,CASSTTGTGYEQYF
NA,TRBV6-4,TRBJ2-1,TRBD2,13,TGTGCCAGCAGTAGCGGGACGGGGACGGAGCAGTTCTTC,CASSSGTGTEQFF
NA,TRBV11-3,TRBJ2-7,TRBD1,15,TGTGCCAGCAGCAGGCTCCCGGGACAGGAATACGAGCAGTACTTC,CASSRLPGQEYEQYF
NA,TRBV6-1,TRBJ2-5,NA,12,TGTGCCAGCAGTGAAGCCGGGGAGACCCAGTACTTC,CASSEAGETQYF
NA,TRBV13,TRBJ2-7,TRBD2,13,TGTGCCAGCAGCTTAGATACTAGCGGGAGGCCGTACTTC,CASSLDTSGRPYF
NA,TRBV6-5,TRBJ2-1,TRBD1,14,TGTGCCAGCAGTCGGACAGGGGTCTACAATGAGCAGTTCTTC,CASSRTGVYNEQFF
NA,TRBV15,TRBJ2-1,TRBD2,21,TGTGCCACCAGCAGAGATACAAGGGGACTAGCGGGCTCTAGCTCCTACAATGAGCAGTTCTTC,CATSRDTRGLAGSSSYNEQFF
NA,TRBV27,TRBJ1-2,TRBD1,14,TGTGCCAGCAGTCGGGACAGTCAGCTCTATGGCTACACCTTC,CASSRDSQLYGYTF
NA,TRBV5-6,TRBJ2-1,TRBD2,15,TGTGCCAGCAGCCCTACTAGCGGGGGCAATTTTGAGCAGTTCTTC,CASSPTSGGNFEQFF
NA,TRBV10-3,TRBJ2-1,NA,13,TGTGCCATCAGTCTCGGAGGGGGGAATGAGCAGTTCTTC,CAISLGGGNEQFF
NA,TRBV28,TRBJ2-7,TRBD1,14,TGTGCCAGCAGGGCCCCCGGACAGGGAAAGGAGCAGTACTTC,CASRAPGQGKEQYF